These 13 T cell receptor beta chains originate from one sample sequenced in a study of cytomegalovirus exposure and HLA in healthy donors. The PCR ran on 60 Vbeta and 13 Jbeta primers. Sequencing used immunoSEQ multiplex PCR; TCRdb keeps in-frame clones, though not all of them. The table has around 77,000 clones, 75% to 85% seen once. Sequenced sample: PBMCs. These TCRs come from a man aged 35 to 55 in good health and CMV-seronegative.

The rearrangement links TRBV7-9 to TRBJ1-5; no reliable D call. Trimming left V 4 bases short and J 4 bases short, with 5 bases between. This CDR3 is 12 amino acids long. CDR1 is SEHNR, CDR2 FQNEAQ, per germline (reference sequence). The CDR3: CASSSQNQPQHF. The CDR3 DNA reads TGTGCCAGCAGCTCCCAGAATCAGCCCCAGCATTTT.

This CDR3 is CASSPWTGGQPQHF. The CDR3 DNA follows: TGTGCCAGCAGTCCTTGGACAGGGGGCCAGCCCCAGCATTTT. The chain recombines TRBV27 with TRBJ1-5, with 11 nucleotides matching TRBD1. The length of the CDR3 is 14 residues. V dropped 5 bases and J dropped 7; count of bases not matched to a gene: 4. Germline V gene sequence: CDR1 MNHEY, CDR2 SMNVEV (reference sequence).

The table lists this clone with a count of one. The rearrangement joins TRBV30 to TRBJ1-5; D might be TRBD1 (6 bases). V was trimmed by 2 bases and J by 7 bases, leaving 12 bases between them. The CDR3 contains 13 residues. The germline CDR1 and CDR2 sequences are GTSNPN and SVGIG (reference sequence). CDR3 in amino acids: CAWSRQVRQPQHF. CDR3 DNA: TGTGCCTGGAGTAGACAGGTCAGGCAGCCCCAGCATTTT.

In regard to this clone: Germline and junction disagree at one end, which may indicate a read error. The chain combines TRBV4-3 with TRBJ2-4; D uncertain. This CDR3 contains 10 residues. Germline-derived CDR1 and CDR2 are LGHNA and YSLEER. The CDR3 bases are TGCGCCAGCAGCCAAGATCGACTGAACTTC. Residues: CASSQDRLNF.

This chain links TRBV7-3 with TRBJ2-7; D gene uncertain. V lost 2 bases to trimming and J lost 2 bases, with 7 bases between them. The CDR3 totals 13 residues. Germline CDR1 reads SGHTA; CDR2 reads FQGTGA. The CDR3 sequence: CASSLGRTYEQYF. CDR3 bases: TGTGCCAGCAGCTTAGGCAGAACCTACGAGCAGTACTTC.

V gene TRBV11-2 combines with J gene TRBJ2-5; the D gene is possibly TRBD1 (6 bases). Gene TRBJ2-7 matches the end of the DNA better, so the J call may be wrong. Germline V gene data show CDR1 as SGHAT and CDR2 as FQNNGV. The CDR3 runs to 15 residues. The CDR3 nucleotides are TGTGCCAGCAGCTTCCCCAGGACAGCAGCCTACGAGCAGTACTTC. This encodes CASSFPRTAAYEQYF.

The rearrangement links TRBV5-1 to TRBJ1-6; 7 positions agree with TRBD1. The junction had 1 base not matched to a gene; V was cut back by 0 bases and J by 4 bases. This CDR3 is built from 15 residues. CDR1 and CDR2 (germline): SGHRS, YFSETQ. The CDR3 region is CASSLGDSYNSPLHF. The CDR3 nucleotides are TGCGCCAGCAGCTTGGGGGACAGTTATAATTCACCCCTCCACTTT.

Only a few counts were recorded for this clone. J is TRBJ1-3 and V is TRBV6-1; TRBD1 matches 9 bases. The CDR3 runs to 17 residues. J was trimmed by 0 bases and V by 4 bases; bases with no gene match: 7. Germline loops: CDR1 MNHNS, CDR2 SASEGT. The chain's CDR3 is CASSVQGAGASGNTIYF. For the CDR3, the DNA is TGTGCCAGCAGTGTACAGGGGGCTGGTGCCTCTGGAAACACCATATATTTT.

Here the CDR3 DNA reads TGTGCCAGTAGTCTGGGGACAGCCCCGGAAAAACTGTTTTTT. It is translated as CASSLGTAPEKLFF. This chain uses TRBV19 with TRBJ1-4; TRBD1 matches at 7 bases. CDR3 size: 14 residues. J gave up 8 bases and V 5 bases, and 8 bases lay outside the gene matches. Germline V gene sequence: CDR1 LNHDA, CDR2 SQIVND (reference sequence).

Here the CDR3 reads CASSPGLAGVQETQYF. CDR3 nucleotides: TGTGCCAGCAGCCCCGGGTTAGCGGGGGTTCAAGAGACCCAGTACTTC. The V call is TRBV7-2, the J call TRBJ2-5, with TRBD2 identical over 9 bases. The CDR3 has 16 amino acids. V dropped 5 bases and J dropped 2; count of bases not matched to a gene: 9. Germline CDR1 SGHTA, CDR2 FQGNSA.

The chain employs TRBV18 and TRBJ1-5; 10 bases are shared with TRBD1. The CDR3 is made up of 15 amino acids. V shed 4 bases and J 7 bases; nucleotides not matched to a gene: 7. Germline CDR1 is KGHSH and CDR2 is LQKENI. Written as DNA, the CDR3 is TGTGCCAGCTCACACAGGGACAGGGGAAGGCAGCCCCAGCATTTT. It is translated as CASSHRDRGRQPQHF.

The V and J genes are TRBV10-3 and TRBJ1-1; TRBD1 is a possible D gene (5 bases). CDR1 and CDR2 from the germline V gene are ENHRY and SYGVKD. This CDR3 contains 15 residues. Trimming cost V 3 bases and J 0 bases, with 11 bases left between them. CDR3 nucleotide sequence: TGTGCCATCAGTGACCCCCGGGGGGTGAACACTGAAGCTTTCTTT. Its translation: CAISDPRGVNTEAFF.

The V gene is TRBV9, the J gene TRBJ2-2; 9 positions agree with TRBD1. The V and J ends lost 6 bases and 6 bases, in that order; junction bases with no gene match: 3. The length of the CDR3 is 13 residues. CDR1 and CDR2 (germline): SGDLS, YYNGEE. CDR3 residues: CASTQGAPGELFF. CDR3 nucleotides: TGTGCCAGCACACAGGGGGCTCCCGGGGAGCTGTTTTTT. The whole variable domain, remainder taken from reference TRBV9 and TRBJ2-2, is DSGVTQTPKHLITATGQRVTLRCSPRSGDLSVYWYQQSLDQGLQFLIQYYNGEERAKGNILERFSAQQFPDLHSELNLSSLELGDSALYFCASTQGAPGELFFGEGSRLTVL.